These 19 T cell receptor beta chains originate from one sample sequenced in a study of blood T cell repertoires in COVID-19. Profiled with immunoSEQ multiplex PCR; TCRdb holds only in-frame clones, not every one. Of about 100,000 clones in the sample, approximately 80% were seen once. Material: peripheral blood. The receptors were sampled from a woman aged 70-85 years with acute or convalescent COVID-19.

J is TRBJ2-3 and V is TRBV5-5; D may be TRBD1 (5 bases). V lost 5 bases to trimming and J lost 1 base, with 11 bases between them. The CDR3 covers 14 residues. Germline CDR1 and CDR2: SGHKS and YYEKEE (reference sequence). The CDR3 loop reads CASRQDWGTDTQYF. As DNA, the CDR3 is TGTGCCAGCAGACAGGATTGGGGCACAGATACGCAGTATTTT.

This chain links TRBV7-2 with TRBJ1-1; D unresolved. The CDR3 is 15 amino acids. CDR1 and CDR2 (germline): SGHTA, FQGNSA. V lost 7 bases to trimming and J lost 0 bases, with 15 bases between them. Here the CDR3 reads CASNVVGSLNTEAFF. DNA for the CDR3: TGTGCCAGCAACGTAGTGGGCAGCTTGAACACTGAAGCTTTCTTT.

J is TRBJ2-1 and V is TRBV6-6; D is perhaps TRBD2 (6 bases). Germline V gives CDR1 MNHNY, CDR2 SVGAGI (reference sequence). The CDR3 is made up of 14 amino acids. V lost 4 bases and J lost 7, with 14 bases in between. The CDR3, as DNA: TGTGCCAGCAGTTCCCAAGGAGGGACGAATGAGCAGTTCTTC. Protein: CASSSQGGTNEQFF.

This chain links TRBV6-4 with TRBJ2-2; D is undetermined. V lost 6 bases and J lost 2, with 4 bases in between. CDR3 length: 12 residues. Germline V CDR1 and CDR2: MRHNA, SNTAGT. CDR3 sequence: CASSLNTGELFF. The DNA of the CDR3 is TGTGCCAGCAGCTTAAACACCGGGGAGCTGTTTTTT.

The V gene is TRBV28, the J gene TRBJ1-2, with D possibly being TRBD1 (5 bases). CDR3 length: 13 residues. The ends were cut back, 1 base at V and 8 bases at J, with 11 bases in the middle. The germline V gene has CDR1 MDHEN and CDR2 SYDVKM. CDR3 coding DNA: TGTGCCAGCAGTTTATTTGGGGGAGGCGGCTACACCTTC. Its translation is CASSLFGGGGYTF.

The rearrangement joins TRBV6-5 to TRBJ1-5; D remains ambiguous. Germline-derived CDR1 and CDR2 are MNHEY and SVGAGI. V dropped 6 bases and J dropped 5 bases, with 8 bases sitting between them. This CDR3 has 12 amino acids. The CDR3 DNA sequence: TGTGCCAGCAGCGGAGGATATCAGCCCCAGCATTTT. It codes for CASSGGYQPQHF.

V usage is TRBV9 and J usage is TRBJ2-5; 7 nucleotides align to TRBD2. The V segment lost 4 bases and the J segment 5 bases; nucleotides outside the gene matches: 2. Germline CDR1 reads SGDLS; CDR2 reads YYNGEE. This CDR3 has 12 residues. This CDR3 is CASSREGETQYF. DNA for the CDR3: TGTGCCAGCAGCAGGGAGGGCGAGACCCAGTACTTC.

The chain carries TRBV5-1 and TRBJ2-5; 9 bases fit TRBD1. This CDR3 contains 16 residues. V was pared by 2 bases and J by 2 bases, with 7 bases of the junction left unmatched. Looked up from germline, CDR1 is SGHRS and CDR2 is YFSETQ. The DNA for the CDR3 is TGCGCCAGCAGCTTCACGCCCGGACAGGGGCAAGAGACCCAGTACTTC. Its protein is CASSFTPGQGQETQYF.

The chain joins TRBV6-5 to TRBJ1-2; D not certain. Trimming removed 6 bases at V and 8 bases at J, with 19 bases between. The V gene's germline CDR1 is MNHEY and CDR2 SVGAGI. The CDR3 loop spans 14 amino acids. The CDR3 reads CASRPPGAISGYTF. CDR3 DNA sequence: TGTGCCAGCAGGCCTCCGGGAGCCATCTCCGGCTACACCTTC.

In this sample, this clone turned up a few times. The chain recombines TRBV12-5 with TRBJ1-2; D remains ambiguous. The CDR3 loop spans 12 amino acids. The V end lost 3 bases, the J end lost 7 bases, and 9 bases lay between the germline ends. The germline V gene encodes CDR1 LGHNT and CDR2 FRNRAP. The CDR3, as DNA: TGTGCTAGTGGTTTCGAGGGCGGTGGCTACACCTTC. It yields the protein CASGFEGGGYTF.

This chain links TRBV5-1 with TRBJ2-7, with 12 bases aligning to TRBD2. The CDR3 loop spans 15 amino acids. The germline CDR1 and CDR2 sequences are SGHRS and YFSETQ. The junction had 2 bases not matched to a gene; V was cut back by 0 bases and J by 4 bases. CDR3 in DNA: TGCGCCAGCAGCTTGGGGGGGACTAGCGGGTACGAGCAGTACTTC. It codes for CASSLGGTSGYEQYF.

V and J are TRBV30 and TRBJ1-1, with 7 bases matching TRBD1. This CDR3 contains 12 residues. In germline, CDR1 is GTSNPN, CDR2 SVGIG (reference sequence). J was trimmed by 9 bases and V by 1 base; bases with no gene match: 5. The DNA of the CDR3 is TGTGCCTGGAGTGCCACAGGGGTCAAAGCTTTCTTT. Protein sequence: CAWSATGVKAFF. Together with reference TRBV30 and TRBJ1-1, the CDR3 gives the full variable domain: SQTIHQWPATLVQPVGSPLSLECTVEGTSNPNLYWYRQAAGRGLQLLFYSVGIGQISSEVPQNLSASRPQDRQFILSSKKLLLSDSGFYLCAWSATGVKAFFGQGTRLTVV.

V is TRBV5-1 and J is TRBJ2-3; 7 bases align to TRBD2. Germline trimming cut 4 bases from V and 0 bases from J; bases unmatched to any gene: 11. This CDR3 region has 17 residues. Germline V CDR1 and CDR2: SGHRS, YFSETQ. In nucleotides, the CDR3 is TGCGCCAGCAGCACCGGGGCTAGCGGTACTAGCACAGATACGCAGTATTTT. Amino acids: CASSTGASGTSTDTQYF.

The chain recombines TRBV5-6 with TRBJ2-2; D call uncertain. Per the germline V gene, CDR1 is SGHDT and CDR2 is YYEEEE. The CDR3 runs 14 residues. Trimming took off 2 bases at V and 4 bases at J, with 9 bases between the two ends. CDR3 region: CASSFGGSTGELFF. The CDR3 coding sequence is TGTGCCAGCAGCTTTGGCGGCAGCACCGGGGAGCTGTTTTTT. Combining the CDR3 with reference TRBV5-6 and TRBJ2-2 gives the whole variable domain DAGVTQSPTHLIKTRGQQVTLRCSPKSGHDTVSWYQQALGQGPQFIFQYYEEEERQRGNFPDRFSGHQFPNYSSELNVNALLLGDSALYLCASSFGGSTGELFFGEGSRLTVL.

This chain's CDR3 is CASSLVSEAFF. The CDR3 region has the DNA TGTGCCAGCAGCCTCGTCAGTGAAGCTTTCTTT. The chain couples TRBV13 to TRBJ1-1; D ambiguous. V lost 5 bases, J lost 7 bases, and 8 bases lay in between. The CDR3 runs to 11 residues. Germline CDR1 PRHDT, CDR2 FYEKMQ (reference sequence).

This chain links TRBV11-2 with TRBJ1-1, with no clear D. The CDR3 has 14 amino acids. Per germline, CDR1 SGHAT and CDR2 FQNNGV. V gave up 2 bases and J gave up 4 bases, with 11 bases separating them. In DNA form, the CDR3 reads TGTGCCAGCAGCTTAAATTCGGGATTCACTGAAGCTTTCTTT. The encoded protein is CASSLNSGFTEAFF. The full variable domain, in which reference TRBV11-2 and TRBJ1-1 provide the parts outside the CDR3, is EAGVAQSPRYKIIEKRQSVAFWCNPISGHATLYWYQQILGQGPKLLIQFQNNGVVDDSQLPKDRFSAERLKGVDSTLKIQPAKLEDSAVYLCASSLNSGFTEAFFGQGTRLTVV.

CDR3 coding DNA: TGTGCCAGCAGCGGTTCCGGGACAAACACTGAAGCTTTCTTT. Its protein product is CASSGSGTNTEAFF. The chain is built from TRBV9 and TRBJ1-1, with D tentatively TRBD1 (6 bases). V lost 3 bases and J lost 2, with 11 bases in between. The CDR3 sequence is 14 residues long. Germline CDR1 SGDLS, CDR2 YYNGEE.

The chain links TRBV7-9 to TRBJ2-3; D not certain. V dropped 5 bases and J dropped 2 bases, with 17 bases sitting between them. The CDR3 spans 16 residues. CDR1 SEHNR and CDR2 FQNEAQ come from the germline V gene (reference sequence). The CDR3 sequence is CASSPGSGNPTDTQYF. In DNA, the CDR3 is TGTGCCAGCAGCCCTGGTTCTGGCAACCCCACAGATACGCAGTATTTT.

This clone is a singleton in its sample. The V and J genes are TRBV10-3 and TRBJ2-1; TRBD2 aligns across 12 bases. The J segment lost 9 bases and the V segment lost 10 bases, leaving 10 bases of the junction unmatched. The CDR3 consists of 14 residues. In germline, CDR1 is ENHRY, CDR2 SYGVKD. The CDR3 region is CATASGGAIGEQFF. CDR3 bases: TGTGCCACAGCTAGCGGGGGGGCTATAGGTGAGCAGTTCTTC.